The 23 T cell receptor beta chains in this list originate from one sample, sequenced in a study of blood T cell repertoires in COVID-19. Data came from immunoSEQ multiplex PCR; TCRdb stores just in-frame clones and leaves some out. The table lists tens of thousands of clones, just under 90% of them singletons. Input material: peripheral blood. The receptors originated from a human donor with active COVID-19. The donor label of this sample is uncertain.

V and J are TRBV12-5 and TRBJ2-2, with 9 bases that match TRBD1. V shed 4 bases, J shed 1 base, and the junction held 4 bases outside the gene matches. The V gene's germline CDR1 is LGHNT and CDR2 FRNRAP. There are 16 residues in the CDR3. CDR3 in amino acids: CASGSRTGVNTGELFF. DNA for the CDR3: TGTGCTAGTGGTTCCCGGACAGGGGTGAACACCGGGGAGCTGTTTTTT.

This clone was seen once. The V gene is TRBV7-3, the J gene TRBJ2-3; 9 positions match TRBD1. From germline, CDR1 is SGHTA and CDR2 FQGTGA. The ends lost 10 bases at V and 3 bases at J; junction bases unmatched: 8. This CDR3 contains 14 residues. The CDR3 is CATRRDRATDTQYF. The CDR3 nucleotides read TGTGCCACCCGCCGGGACAGGGCAACAGATACGCAGTATTTT.

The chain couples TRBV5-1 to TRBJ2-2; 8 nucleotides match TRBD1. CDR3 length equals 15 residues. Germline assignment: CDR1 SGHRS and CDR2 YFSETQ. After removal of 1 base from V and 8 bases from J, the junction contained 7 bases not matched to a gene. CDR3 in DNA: TGCGCCAGCAGCTTGACACAGGGGGTCGGAGGGGAGCTGTTTTTT. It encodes CASSLTQGVGGELFF.

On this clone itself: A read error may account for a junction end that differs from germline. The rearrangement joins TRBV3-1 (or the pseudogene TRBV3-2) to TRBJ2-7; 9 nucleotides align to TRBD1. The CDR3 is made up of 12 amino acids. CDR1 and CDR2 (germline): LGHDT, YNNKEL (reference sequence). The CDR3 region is CASSQRTGEGIF. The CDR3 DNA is TGTGCCAGCAGCCAACGGACAGGGGAAGGGATCTTC.

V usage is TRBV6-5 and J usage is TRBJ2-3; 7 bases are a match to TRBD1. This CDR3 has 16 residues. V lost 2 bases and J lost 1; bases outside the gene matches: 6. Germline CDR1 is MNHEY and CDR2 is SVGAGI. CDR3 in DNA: TGTGCCAGCAGTTACAAGACAGGGTGGGGCACAGATACGCAGTATTTT. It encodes CASSYKTGWGTDTQYF.

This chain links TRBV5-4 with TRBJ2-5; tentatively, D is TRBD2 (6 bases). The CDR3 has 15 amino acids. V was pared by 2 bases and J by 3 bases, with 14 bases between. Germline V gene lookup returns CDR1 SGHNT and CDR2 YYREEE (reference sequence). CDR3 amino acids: CASSLPGTLKETQYF. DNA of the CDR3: TGTGCCAGCAGCTTACCCGGGACTCTCAAAGAGACCCAGTACTTC.

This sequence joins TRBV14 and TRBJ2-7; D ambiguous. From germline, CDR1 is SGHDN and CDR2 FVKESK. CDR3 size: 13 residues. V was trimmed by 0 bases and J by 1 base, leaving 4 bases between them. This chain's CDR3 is CASSQDGSYEQYF. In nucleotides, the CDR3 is TGTGCCAGCAGCCAAGACGGTTCCTACGAGCAGTACTTC.

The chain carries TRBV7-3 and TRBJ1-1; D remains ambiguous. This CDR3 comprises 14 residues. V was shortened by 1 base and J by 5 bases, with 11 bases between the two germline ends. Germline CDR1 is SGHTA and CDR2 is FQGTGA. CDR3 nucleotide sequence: TGTGCCAGCAGCTTAAGGGAGGGAGTAACTGAAGCTTTCTTT. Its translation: CASSLREGVTEAFF.

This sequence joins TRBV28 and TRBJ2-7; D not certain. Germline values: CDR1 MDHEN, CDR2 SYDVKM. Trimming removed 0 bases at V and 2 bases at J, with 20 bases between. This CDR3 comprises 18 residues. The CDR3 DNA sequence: TGTGCCAGCAGTTTATGGCCGGTGAGTTTTGGCAGGACCTACGAGCAGTACTTC. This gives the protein CASSLWPVSFGRTYEQYF.

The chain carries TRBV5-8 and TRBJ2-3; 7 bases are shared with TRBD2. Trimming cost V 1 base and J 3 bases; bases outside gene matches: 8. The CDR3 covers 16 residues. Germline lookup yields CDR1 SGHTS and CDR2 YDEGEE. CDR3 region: CASSLIGTKRTDTQYF. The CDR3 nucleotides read TGTGCCAGCAGCTTGATAGGGACTAAGCGAACAGATACGCAGTATTTT.

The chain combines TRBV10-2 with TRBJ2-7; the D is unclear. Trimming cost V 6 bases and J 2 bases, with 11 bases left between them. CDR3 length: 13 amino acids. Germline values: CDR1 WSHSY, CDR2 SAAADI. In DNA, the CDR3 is TGCGCCAGCAGGGGTCTAGTCACCTACGAGCAGTACTTC. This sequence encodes CASRGLVTYEQYF.

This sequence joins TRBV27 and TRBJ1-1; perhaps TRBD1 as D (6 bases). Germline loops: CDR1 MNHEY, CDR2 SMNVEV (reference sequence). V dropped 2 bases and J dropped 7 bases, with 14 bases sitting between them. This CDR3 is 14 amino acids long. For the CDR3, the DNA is TGTGCCAGCAGTTTAAGGGACACGTTCAGTGAAGCTTTCTTT. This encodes CASSLRDTFSEAFF.

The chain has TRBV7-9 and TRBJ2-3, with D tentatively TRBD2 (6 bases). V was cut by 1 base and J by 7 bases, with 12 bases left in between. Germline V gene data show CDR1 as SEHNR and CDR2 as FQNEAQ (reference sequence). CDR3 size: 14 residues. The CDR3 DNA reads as TGTGCCAGCAGCTTAGGTGGAGGGCTGCATACGCAGTATTTT. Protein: CASSLGGGLHTQYF. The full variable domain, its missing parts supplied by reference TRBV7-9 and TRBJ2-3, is DTGVSQNPRHKITKRGQNVTFRCDPISEHNRLYWYRQTLGQGPEFLTYFQNEAQLEKSRLLSDRFSAERPKGSFSTLEIQRTEQGDSAMYLCASSLGGGLHTQYFGPGTRLTVL.

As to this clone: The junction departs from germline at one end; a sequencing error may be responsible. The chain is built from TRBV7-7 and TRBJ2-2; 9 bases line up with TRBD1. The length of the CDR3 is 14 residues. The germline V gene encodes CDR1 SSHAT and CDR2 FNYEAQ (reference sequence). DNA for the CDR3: TGTGCTAGCACAATCGACAGGGGGTACGGGGAGCTGTTTTTT. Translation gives CASTIDRGYGELFF.

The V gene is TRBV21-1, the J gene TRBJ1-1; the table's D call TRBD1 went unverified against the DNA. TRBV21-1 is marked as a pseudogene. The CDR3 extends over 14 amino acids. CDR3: CASSKEGVTTEAFF. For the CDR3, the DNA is TGTGCCAGCAGCAAAGAGGGGGTGACCACTGAAGCTTTCTTT.

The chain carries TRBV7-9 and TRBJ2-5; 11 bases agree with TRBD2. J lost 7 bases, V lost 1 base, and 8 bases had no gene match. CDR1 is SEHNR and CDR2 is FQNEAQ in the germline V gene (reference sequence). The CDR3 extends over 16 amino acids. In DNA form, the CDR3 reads TGTGCCAGCAGCTTAGGTTCTAGCGGGGGGTCCTGGACCCAGTACTTC. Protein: CASSLGSSGGSWTQYF.

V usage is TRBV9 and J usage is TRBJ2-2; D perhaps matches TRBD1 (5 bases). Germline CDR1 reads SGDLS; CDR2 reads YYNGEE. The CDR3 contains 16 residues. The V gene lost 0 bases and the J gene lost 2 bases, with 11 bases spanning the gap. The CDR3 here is CASSVAWTTNTGELFF. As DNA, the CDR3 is TGTGCCAGCAGCGTAGCGTGGACAACCAACACCGGGGAGCTGTTTTTT.

CDR3 sequence: CASSDRGGARQDTQYF. The CDR3 DNA follows: TGTGCCAGCAGTGATCGAGGGGGGGCACGTCAAGATACGCAGTATTTT. The rearrangement links TRBV2 to TRBJ2-3; D is possibly TRBD2 (7 bases). V was cut by 3 bases and J by 5 bases, with 18 bases left in between. Germline CDR1 SNHLY, CDR2 FYNNEI. The CDR3 extends over 16 amino acids. Combining the CDR3 with reference TRBV2 and TRBJ2-3 gives the whole variable domain EPEVTQTPSHQVTQMGQEVILRCVPISNHLYFYWYRQILGQKVEFLVSFYNNEISEKSEIFDDQFSVERPDGSNFTLKIRSTKLEDSAMYFCASSDRGGARQDTQYFGPGTRLTVL.

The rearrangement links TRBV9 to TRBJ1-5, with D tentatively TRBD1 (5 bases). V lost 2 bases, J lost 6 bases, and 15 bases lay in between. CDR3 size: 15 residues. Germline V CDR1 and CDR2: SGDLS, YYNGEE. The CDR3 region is CASSVQGNLGQPQHF. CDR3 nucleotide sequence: TGTGCCAGCAGCGTCCAGGGAAACCTGGGTCAGCCCCAGCATTTT.

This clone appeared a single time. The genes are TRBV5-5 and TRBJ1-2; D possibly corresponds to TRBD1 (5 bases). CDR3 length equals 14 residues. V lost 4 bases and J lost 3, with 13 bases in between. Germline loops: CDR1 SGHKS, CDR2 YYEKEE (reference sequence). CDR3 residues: CASSRYVGDYGYTF. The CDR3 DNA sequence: TGTGCCAGCAGCCGGTACGTAGGGGACTATGGCTACACCTTC.

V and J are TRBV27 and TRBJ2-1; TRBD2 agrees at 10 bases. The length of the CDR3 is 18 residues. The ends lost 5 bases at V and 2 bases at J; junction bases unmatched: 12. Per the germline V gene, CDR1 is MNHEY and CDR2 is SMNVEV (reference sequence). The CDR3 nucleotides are TGTGCCAGCAGTCCAGGGCTAGCGGGGGCCCCACCCTACAATGAGCAGTTCTTC. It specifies CASSPGLAGAPPYNEQFF.

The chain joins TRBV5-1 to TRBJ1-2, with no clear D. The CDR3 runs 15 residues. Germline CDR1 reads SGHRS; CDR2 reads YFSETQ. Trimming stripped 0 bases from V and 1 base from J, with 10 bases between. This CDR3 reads CASSLEGGYNYGYTF. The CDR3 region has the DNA TGCGCCAGCAGCTTGGAAGGCGGTTATAACTATGGCTACACCTTC.

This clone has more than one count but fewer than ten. DNA of the CDR3: TGTGCCAGCAGCTTGAGCGGGTACGAGCAGTACTTC. Its translation: CASSLSGYEQYF. V gene TRBV5-4 combines with J gene TRBJ2-7; D may be TRBD2 (6 bases). CDR1 is SGHNT, CDR2 YYREEE, per germline (reference sequence). Trimming removed 1 base at V and 4 bases at J, with 6 bases between. This CDR3 is 12 amino acids long.